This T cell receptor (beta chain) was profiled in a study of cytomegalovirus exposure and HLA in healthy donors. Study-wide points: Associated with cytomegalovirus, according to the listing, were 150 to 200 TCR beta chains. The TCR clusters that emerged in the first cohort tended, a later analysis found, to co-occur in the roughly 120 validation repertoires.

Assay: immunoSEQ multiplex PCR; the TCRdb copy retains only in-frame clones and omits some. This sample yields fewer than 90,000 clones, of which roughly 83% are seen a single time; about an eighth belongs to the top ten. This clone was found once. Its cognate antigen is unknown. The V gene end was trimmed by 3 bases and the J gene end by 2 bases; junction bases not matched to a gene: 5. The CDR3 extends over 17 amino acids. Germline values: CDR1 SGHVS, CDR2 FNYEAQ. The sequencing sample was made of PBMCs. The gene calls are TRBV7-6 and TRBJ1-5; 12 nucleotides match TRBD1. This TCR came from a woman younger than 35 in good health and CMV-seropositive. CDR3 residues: CASSLGQGAEGNQPQHF. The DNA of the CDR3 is TGTGCCAGCAGCTTGGGACAGGGGGCAGAAGGCAATCAGCCCCAGCATTTT.